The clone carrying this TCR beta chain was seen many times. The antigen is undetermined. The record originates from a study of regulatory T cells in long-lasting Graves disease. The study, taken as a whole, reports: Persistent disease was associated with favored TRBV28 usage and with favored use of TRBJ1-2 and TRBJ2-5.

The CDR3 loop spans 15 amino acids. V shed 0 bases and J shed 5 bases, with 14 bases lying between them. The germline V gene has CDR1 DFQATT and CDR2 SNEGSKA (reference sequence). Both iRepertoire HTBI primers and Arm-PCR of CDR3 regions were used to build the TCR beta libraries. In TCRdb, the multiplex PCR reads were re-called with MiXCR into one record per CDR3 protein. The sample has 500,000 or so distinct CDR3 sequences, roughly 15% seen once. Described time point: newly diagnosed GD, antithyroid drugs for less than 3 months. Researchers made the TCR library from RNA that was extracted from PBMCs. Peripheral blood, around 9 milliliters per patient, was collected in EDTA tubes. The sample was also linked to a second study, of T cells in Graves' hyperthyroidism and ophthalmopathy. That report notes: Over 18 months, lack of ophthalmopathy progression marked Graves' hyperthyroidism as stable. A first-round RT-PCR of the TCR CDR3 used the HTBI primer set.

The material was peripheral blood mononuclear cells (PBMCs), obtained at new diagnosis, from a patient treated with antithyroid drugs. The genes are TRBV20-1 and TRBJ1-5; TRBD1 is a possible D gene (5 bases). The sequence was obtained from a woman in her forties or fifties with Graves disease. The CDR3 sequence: CSARDNWGPHQPQHF. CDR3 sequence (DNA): TGCAGTGCTAGAGATAATTGGGGACCCCATCAGCCCCAGCATTTT.